This T cell receptor beta chain was found in a study of vaccination and CD4 T cells after COVID-19. Background on the study: The stimulating agents, overlapping spike peptides, came from SARS-CoV-2, HCoV-NL63, HCoV-OC43 and HCoV-229E.

The Oncomine TCR Beta short-read assay was applied to DNA of cultured CD4+ T cells. TCRdb fed the PCR reads into MiXCR, producing one record per CDR3 protein. The table has 20,000 to 30,000 distinct CDR3 sequences, about 60% seen once. Germline CDR1 is LNHNV and CDR2 is YYDKDF (reference sequence). This CDR3 comprises 15 residues. V lost 4 bases and J 3 bases, leaving 13 bases between the germline ends. As to treatment: roughly 10-day PBMC culture with coronavirus spike peptide pools or control peptides (ViraFEST assay). The ViraFEST method relied on peptide pools to expand antigen-specific T cells, followed by TCR sequencing. Wells that each held 2 million or so PBMCs were cultured with roughly 10 IU/ml IL-2 and approximately 10 ug/ml peptide pools. In its sample, this clonotype was seen a few times. Its antigen remains unknown.

The V call is TRBV15, the J call TRBJ2-4; possible D gene TRBD1, 5 bases. This TCR was sampled from a human donor who had recovered from COVID-19. Sequencing was performed on CD4+ T cells from blood, cultured in vitro. The CDR3 protein is CATSNRQKSKNIQYF. The DNA of the CDR3 is TGTGCCACCAGCAACCGACAGAAGAGCAAAAACATTCAGTACTTC.